This T cell receptor beta chain is from a study of T cell repertoires in ileal Crohn's disease. Study context: Operated complications were stricturing disease (roughly 60%) and penetrating disease (approximately 39%).

With respect to this clone: The antigen is undetermined.

The sorted cells were lamina propria lymphocytes from surgical specimens, first isolated by density gradient. Adults with ileal or ileocolonic Crohn's disease and an indication for resection were eligible. TCRdb's copy holds only in-frame clones and misses some; the assay was immunoSEQ multiplex PCR. The table records over 3,000 clones, around 80% of them present only once. The length of the CDR3 is 18 residues. CDR1 and CDR2 from the germline V gene are SGHVS and FQNEAQ. The ends were cut back, 4 bases at V and 2 bases at J, with 23 bases in the middle. Notes on the study in general: Endoscopic recurrence occurred in every patient whose clonality exceeded 26.8%. Compared with non-smokers, active smokers at surgery showed more clonal expansions.

This TCR derives from an adult with Crohn's disease. The sequenced material came from CD4+ T cells sorted from the ileum. The chain uses TRBV7-8 and TRBJ2-5, with D perhaps TRBD2 (6 bases). The CDR3 bases are TGTGCCAGCAGCTCCACCTTATTTACGGGGGTCGGGCAAGAGACCCAGTACTTC. It specifies CASSSTLFTGVGQETQYF.